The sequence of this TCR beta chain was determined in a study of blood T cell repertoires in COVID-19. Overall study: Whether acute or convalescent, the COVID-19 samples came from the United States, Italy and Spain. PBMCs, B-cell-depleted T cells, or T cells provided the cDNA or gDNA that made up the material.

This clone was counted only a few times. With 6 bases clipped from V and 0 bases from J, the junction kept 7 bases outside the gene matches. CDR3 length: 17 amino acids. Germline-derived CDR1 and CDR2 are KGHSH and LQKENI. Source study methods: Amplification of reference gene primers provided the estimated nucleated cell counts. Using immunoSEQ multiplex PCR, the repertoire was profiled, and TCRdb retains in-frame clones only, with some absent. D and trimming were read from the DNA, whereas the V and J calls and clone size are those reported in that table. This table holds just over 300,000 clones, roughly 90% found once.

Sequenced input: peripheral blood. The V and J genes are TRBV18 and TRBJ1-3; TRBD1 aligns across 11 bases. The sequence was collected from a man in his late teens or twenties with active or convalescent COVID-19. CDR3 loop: CASSGQGAEISGNTIYF. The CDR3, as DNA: TGTGCCAGCTCCGGACAGGGGGCGGAAATCTCTGGAAACACCATATATTTT.